Listed here are 18 T cell receptor beta chains from one sample, sequenced in a study of blood T cells in healthy people across ages. A J-beta primer mix and a sample-barcoded 5' primer were used in a second PCR of about 7 to 12 cycles. TCRdb reanalysed the 5' RACE reads using MiXCR and keeps one entry per CDR3 protein. The repertoire includes roughly 1,100,000 distinct CDR3 sequences, 20% to 25% of them detected once, and approximately 0.75% sits in the top ten. The data also belong to a second study, concerning T cells of mothers and their children.

Input material: blood. These TCRs come from a girl between 2 and 10 years old in good health.

This clonotype has a single count. The rearrangement uses TRBV27 and TRBJ2-1; 7 nucleotides match TRBD1. The J call may be faulty, since TRBJ2-7 better matches the DNA end. The length of the CDR3 is 15 residues. Germline values: CDR1 MNHEY, CDR2 SMNVEV (reference sequence). In nucleotides, the CDR3 is TGTGCCAGCAGTCCAGAAGACAGGGCCATGGGGGAGCAGTACTTC. The encoded protein is CASSPEDRAMGEQYF.

This clonotype was recorded a few times. V is TRBV7-3 and J is TRBJ2-1; unclear D gene. Germline CDR1 and CDR2: SGHTA and FQGTGA. V lost 11 bases, J lost 6 bases, and 14 bases lay in between. This CDR3 is built from 12 residues. The CDR3 nucleotides are TGTGCCGGCTCTGATTCTGGCAATGAGCAGTTCTTC. This codes for CAGSDSGNEQFF.

This clonotype was counted a few times. The chain is built from TRBV12-3 or TRBV12-4 and TRBJ2-1, with a tentative D call TRBD2 (5 bases). V lost 1 base and J 3 bases, leaving 10 bases between the germline ends. The CDR3 extends over 15 amino acids. In DNA, the CDR3 is TGTGCCAGCAGTTTAGGAATAGCGAACTACAATGAGCAGTTCTTC. Translating gives CASSLGIANYNEQFF.

The V gene is TRBV6-6, the J gene TRBJ1-1; a possible D gene is TRBD1 (6 bases). The CDR3 consists of 16 residues. Trimming removed 2 bases from V and 5 bases from J, with 18 bases in between. Germline CDR1 reads MNHNY; CDR2 reads SVGAGI (reference sequence). CDR3 sequence reads: CASSYGGARGGTEAFF. DNA of the CDR3: TGTGCCAGCAGTTACGGGGGCGCGCGGGGGGGAACTGAAGCTTTCTTT.

V is TRBV6-6 and J is TRBJ2-7, with TRBD2 matching over 12 bases. The CDR3 contains 16 residues. Germline loops: CDR1 MNHNY, CDR2 SVGAGI (reference sequence). V lost 2 bases, J lost 5 bases, and 7 bases stayed unmatched. The CDR3 DNA reads as TGTGCCAGCAGTTACCTCCGACTAGCGGGAGTCGACGAGCAGTACTTC. Translation: CASSYLRLAGVDEQYF.

J is TRBJ2-1 and V is TRBV7-9; TRBD2 agrees at 9 bases. Germline V gives CDR1 SEHNR, CDR2 FQNEAQ (reference sequence). The CDR3 is 16 amino acids. V dropped 5 bases and J dropped 5; count of bases not matched to a gene: 10. CDR3 coding DNA: TGTGCCAGCAGCCCGTCATCAAAGCGGGGGGACAATGAGCAGTTCTTC. Translating gives CASSPSSKRGDNEQFF.

The rearrangement joins TRBV7-3 to TRBJ2-5; D is perhaps TRBD2 (5 bases). This CDR3 contains 14 residues. V lost 5 bases to trimming and J lost 4 bases, with 14 bases between them. Germline values: CDR1 SGHTA, CDR2 FQGTGA. This chain's CDR3 is CASSQRLWGETQYF. The CDR3 DNA reads as TGTGCCAGCAGCCAAAGACTATGGGGAGAGACCCAGTACTTC.

This chain joins TRBV4-1 and TRBJ2-1; no firm D call. Germline V gene lookup returns CDR1 MGHRA and CDR2 YSYEKL. This CDR3 region has 11 residues. The germline V and J ends were trimmed by 0 bases and 9 bases, with 3 bases remaining between them. In nucleotides, the CDR3 is TGCGCCAGCAGCCAAGATAGTGAGCAGTTCTTC. It codes for CASSQDSEQFF.

This rearrangement joins TRBV3-1 to TRBJ1-4; perhaps TRBD1 as D (6 bases). Germline assignment: CDR1 LGHDT and CDR2 YNNKEL (reference sequence). The CDR3 extends over 15 amino acids. Trimming left V 11 bases short and J 6 bases short, with 22 bases between. The CDR3 loop reads CAVCPVVAGDEKLFF. DNA of the CDR3: TGTGCCGTATGCCCTGTTGTAGCAGGGGATGAAAAACTGTTTTTT.

The gene calls are TRBV29-1 and TRBJ2-5, with 11 positions matching TRBD2. Germline V gene lookup returns CDR1 SQVTM and CDR2 ANQGSEA. The CDR3 runs 16 residues. Trimming cost V 1 base and J 5 bases; bases outside gene matches: 9. CDR3 DNA: TGCAGCGTTGAAGTGTCAGGAGGACTAGCGGGTGAGACCCAGTACTTC. This gives the protein CSVEVSGGLAGETQYF.

The chain couples TRBV27 to TRBJ2-1; the match to TRBD1 covers 7 bases. V lost 5 bases and J lost 9; bases outside the gene matches: 10. The CDR3 is made up of 14 amino acids. In germline, CDR1 is MNHEY, CDR2 SMNVEV (reference sequence). The CDR3 loop reads CASSRDRSSSEQFF. In nucleotides, the CDR3 is TGTGCCAGCAGTCGGGACAGAAGCTCTAGTGAGCAGTTCTTC.

The chain carries TRBV5-1 and TRBJ2-2; TRBD2 matches 9 bases. The CDR3 totals 16 residues. After removal of 0 bases from V and 4 bases from J, the junction contained 4 bases not matched to a gene. The germline gives CDR1 SGHRS, CDR2 YFSETQ. This chain's CDR3 is CASSLDLAGLTGELFF. CDR3 nucleotide sequence: TGCGCCAGCAGCTTGGACCTAGCGGGACTCACCGGGGAGCTGTTTTTT.

V usage is TRBV4-2 and J usage is TRBJ2-1; TRBD1 matches 8 bases. V lost 0 bases, J lost 9 bases, and 10 bases stayed unmatched. CDR1 is LGHNA and CDR2 is YNFKEQ in the germline V gene. The CDR3 covers 16 residues. The CDR3 loop reads CASSQDGTNRGSEQFF. Written as DNA, the CDR3 is TGTGCCAGCAGCCAAGATGGTACAAACAGGGGGAGTGAGCAGTTCTTC.

This clonotype has a handful of counts. This rearrangement joins TRBV6-5 to TRBJ2-3; 7 nucleotides agree with TRBD2. V was pared by 5 bases and J by 7 bases, with 6 bases of the junction left unmatched. The CDR3 spans 13 residues. Germline V gives CDR1 MNHEY, CDR2 SVGAGI. The CDR3 DNA is TGTGCCAGCAGTGACACGGGAGGTAATACGCAGTATTTT. Translating gives CASSDTGGNTQYF.

The chain carries TRBV29-1 and TRBJ2-3; no definite D call. The CDR3 has 11 residues. Germline loops: CDR1 SQVTM, CDR2 ANQGSEA. V lost 7 bases, J lost 6 bases, and 11 bases lay in between. The CDR3 DNA reads as TGCAGCGCCAACAGTTTGGATACGCAGTATTTT. This encodes CSANSLDTQYF.

There are a few counts of this clonotype. The rearrangement uses TRBV6-5 and TRBJ2-2, with 7 bases identical to TRBD1. Unmatched junction bases numbered 13, after V lost 2 bases and J lost 1 base. The germline gives CDR1 MNHEY, CDR2 SVGAGI. The CDR3 is 19 residues long. CDR3 region: CASSYRTGATSENTGELFF. The CDR3 nucleotides are TGTGCCAGCAGTTACAGAACAGGGGCGACCTCCGAGAACACCGGGGAGCTGTTTTTT.

V usage is TRBV20-1 and J usage is TRBJ1-2, with 8 bases fitting TRBD1. V was pared by 6 bases and J by 8 bases, with 17 bases of the junction left unmatched. This CDR3 has 15 amino acids. From germline, CDR1 is DFQATT and CDR2 SNEGSKA (reference sequence). The DNA of the CDR3 is TGCAGTGCCACCAGGGGGCGCGAGGGAAGGGCGGGCTACACCTTC. Translating gives CSATRGREGRAGYTF.

This clonotype was seen only a few times. V gene TRBV27 combines with J gene TRBJ1-4; D possibly corresponds to TRBD1 (6 bases). The CDR3 extends over 14 amino acids. V lost 5 bases to trimming and J lost 8 bases, with 15 bases between them. CDR1 is MNHEY, CDR2 SMNVEV, per germline (reference sequence). The CDR3 loop reads CASSDGQSDEKLFF. In nucleotides, the CDR3 is TGTGCCAGCAGTGATGGACAGTCGGACGAAAAACTGTTTTTT.